The T cell receptor (beta chain) under discussion was sequenced for a study of shared clonotypes between healthy human individuals (TCRdb year 2020). Study-wide context: Three men and two women, aged 18 to 49 years, made up the cohort. For each donor, CD4 naive and CD4 memory were each run on three plates, CD8 naive on two plates, and CD8 memory on one plate. To estimate repertoire size and how much clonotype sharing occurs between individuals, the study deeply sequenced the blood TCR repertoires of about five healthy adults. Different laboratories and diverse techniques were used to prepare libraries and sequence TCR repertoires, to increase sequencing depth and limit assay-specific biases. Between about 0.94 and 10 billion PBMCs per donor were obtained by leukapheresis.

Using the deep immunoSEQ assay, TCR CDR3 regions were amplified from genomic DNA by multiplex PCR. Genomic DNA extracted from each cell subset was distributed evenly over all wells of several immunoSEQ 96-well plates, and each plate served as one replicate. Each replicate PCR for sorted subsets received about 200 ng genomic DNA, equal to tens of thousands of T cell genomes. Purified libraries were measured with a Qubit 3.0 fluorometer, size-checked on a Bioanalyzer 2100, and measured again with the KAPA Library Quantification kit. Each immunoSEQ 96-well plate was sequenced on its own single-read 150-cycle Illumina NextSeq 550 flow cell. The source study handled its data this way. The immunoSEQ output contained only junctional sequences without quality scores, so filtering could not match that applied to full-length reads. To assign V/J genes and CDR3, sequences were annotated against IMGT germline references using PyIR, a Python wrapper for IgBLAST v1.9. Any read was removed if the V/J assignment was weak (E-value above 1e-6), the CDR3 was missing, or the read contained stop codons, out-of-frame junctions, or ambiguous translated residues. V3J clonotypes were defined as sequences sharing the same inferred V gene, J gene, and CDR3 amino acid sequence. To compute the percentage overlap between repertoires, the number of shared unique clonotypes was divided by the size of the smaller repertoire. RTK rarefaction, the Chao1 estimator, and Recon v2.1 estimates of unobserved clonotypes were used to assess repertoire richness. Generation probabilities for all TCRbeta clonotypes obtained by the gDNA method from a few donors were computed using OLGA. In TCRdb, the immuneACCESS table is reduced to in-frame sequences with V and J assigned. These tables do not hold every clone; where another copy was compared, an unresolved V gene accounts for under half, and the others remain unexplained. D and trimming come from the DNA, and the V and J calls and clone size come from that table. The table for this sample lists millions of clones; over 85% of them were counted only once. The ten largest make up 0.13% of the sample.

The CDR3 goes from the cysteine to the phenylalanine over 15 residues. Only the CDR3 DNA is retained, 45 bases long and in frame from the first base. From the germline V gene (reference sequence), CDR1 is MNHEY and CDR2 is SMNVEV. A distance of 14 bases separates the germline ends of V and J, which lose 2 bases and 6 bases respectively. The donors were healthy, HIV-negative adults with no recently reported acute infections or vaccinations. Every donor was a Caucasian adult residing in Nashville, Tennessee, USA. Magnetic negative selection was used to enrich CD4+ T cells, after which naive cells were positively selected on CD45RA and the negative fraction became the memory subset. Blood was obtained by leukapheresis, after which PBMCs were separated by Ficoll-Histopaque density gradient centrifugation and cryopreserved in liquid nitrogen vapor phase. Analytical flow cytometry was used to check the purity and quantity of each magnetically sorted T cell population. Each sorted fraction had its genomic DNA isolated and then quantified by UV absorbance on a Nanodrop 2000c.

Only one count was recorded for this clone. The clone's antigen remains unknown. No base quality values were provided; no much bigger clone lies one nucleotide off. Overall study results and their limits: Around 5.4% of naive CD4, around 3.6% of naive CD8, around 2.3% of memory CD4, and less than 0.45% of memory CD8 clonotypes were shared across several donors. Estimated clonotype richness was generally larger for naive than for memory subsets. Pairwise subsampling indicated that sequencing depth was expected to affect the degree of clonotype sharing among donors. Incomplete sequencing was indicated by rarefaction of sorted-subset datasets, despite the large sequencing depth. The genetic and exposure-history diversity represented was limited by the small number of donors. Only blood was sampled, and tissue TCR repertoires likely differ from those in blood. Clonotypes shared by all four sorted-subset donors showed higher generation probabilities than non-shared clonotypes.

This sequence was found in a man between 18 and 29 years old in good health. The chain links TRBV27 with TRBJ2-1; too little of a D gene remains to name it. Sequencing was carried out using naive CD4+ T cells sorted from blood. The sample's cell subset or site label, in plain terms: CD45RA+ positively selected. CDR3 loop: CASSLAPRVSNEQFF. The DNA sequence is given as TGTGCCAGCAGTTTAGCGCCCCGCGTTTCCAATGAGCAGTTCTTC.